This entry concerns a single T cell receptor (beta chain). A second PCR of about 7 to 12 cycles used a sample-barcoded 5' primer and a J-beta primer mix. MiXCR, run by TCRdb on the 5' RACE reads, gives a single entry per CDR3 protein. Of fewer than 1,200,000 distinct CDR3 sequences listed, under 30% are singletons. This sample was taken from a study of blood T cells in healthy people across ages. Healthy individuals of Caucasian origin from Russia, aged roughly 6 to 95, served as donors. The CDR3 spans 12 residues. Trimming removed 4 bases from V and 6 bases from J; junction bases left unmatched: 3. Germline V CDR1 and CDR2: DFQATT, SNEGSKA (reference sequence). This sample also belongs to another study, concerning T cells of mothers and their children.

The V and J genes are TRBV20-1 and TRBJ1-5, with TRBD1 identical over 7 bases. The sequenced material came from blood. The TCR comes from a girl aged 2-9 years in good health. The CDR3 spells CSATGGTQPQHF. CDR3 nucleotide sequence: TGCAGTGCTACAGGGGGAACTCAGCCCCAGCATTTT.